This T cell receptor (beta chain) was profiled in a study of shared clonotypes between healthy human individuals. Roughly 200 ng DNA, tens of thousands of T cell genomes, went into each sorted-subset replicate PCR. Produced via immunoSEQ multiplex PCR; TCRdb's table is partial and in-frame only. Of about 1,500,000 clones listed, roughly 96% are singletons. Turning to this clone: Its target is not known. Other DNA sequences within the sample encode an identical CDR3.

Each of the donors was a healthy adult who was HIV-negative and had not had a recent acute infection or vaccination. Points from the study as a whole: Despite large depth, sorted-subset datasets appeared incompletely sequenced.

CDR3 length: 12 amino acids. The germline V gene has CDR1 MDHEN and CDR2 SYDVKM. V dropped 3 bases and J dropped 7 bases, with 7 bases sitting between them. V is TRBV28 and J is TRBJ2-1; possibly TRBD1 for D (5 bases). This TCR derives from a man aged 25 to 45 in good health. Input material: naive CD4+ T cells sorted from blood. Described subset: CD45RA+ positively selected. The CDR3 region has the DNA TGTGCCAGCAGTTTGGCAGGGAATGAGCAGTTCTTC. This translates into CASSLAGNEQFF.